This T cell receptor (beta chain) was obtained from a study of T cell repertoires in Merkel cell carcinoma (dated by TCRdb to about 2019). Regarding the research as a whole: Patients who had received intralesional immunotherapy or systemic immune checkpoint blockade ahead of the biopsy were left out. MCPyV-specific clonotypes were first defined by tetramer sorting, cloning and paired TCR sequencing of expanded tumor-infiltrating lymphocytes. To be included, a subject needed both a diagnosis of MCPyV-positive Merkel cell carcinoma and tumor-infiltrating lymphocytes that had been successfully expanded in vitro.

Details on this clone: Its cognate antigen has yet to be identified. No base quality information exists; no much larger clone differs at one position.

TRB CDR3 sequencing and data processing of tumor genomic DNA were performed with the immunoSEQ assay. This immuneACCESS table, as held by TCRdb, lists in-frame sequences with V and J called but not all clones. Of the missing ones, under half trace to an unresolved V gene in checked studies; the others have no known cause. This sample holds 11,000 to 15,000 clones; 76% were observed only once. Roughly 17% of the sample is taken by the ten largest. In the germline V gene, CDR1 corresponds to MGHDK and CDR2 to SYGVNS. Clipping removes 4 bases from V and 0 bases from J, with 3 as the unmatched junction base count. The cysteine opens and the phenylalanine closes a CDR3 of 15 amino acids. The sequence is cut down to CDR3 DNA, 45 bases in frame from base 1. Overall results and qualifications from the work: Normal tissue biopsies were not studied.

Study subjects had biopsy-confirmed Merkel cell carcinoma that was MCPyV-positive, and every subject had positive serum antibodies to T-antigen. Genomic DNA was extracted from about 6 adjacent 10-micron frozen tumor sections without cell sorting or culture. Tumor biopsy tissue of roughly 5 x 5 x 5 mm was frozen in optimal cutting temperature compound. In the frozen biopsy, scout sections stained with hematoxylin and eosin confirmed abundant Merkel cell carcinoma and infiltrating cells. Input material: tumor tissue. The sequence links TRBV25-1 to TRBJ2-3, and TRBD2 aligns with 8 junction nucleotides. The receptor was derived from an adult with Merkel cell carcinoma. This receptor has the CDR3 CASSVASGSTDTQYF. In nucleotides, the sequence is TGTGCCAGCAGTGTCGCTAGCGGGAGCACAGATACGCAGTATTTT.